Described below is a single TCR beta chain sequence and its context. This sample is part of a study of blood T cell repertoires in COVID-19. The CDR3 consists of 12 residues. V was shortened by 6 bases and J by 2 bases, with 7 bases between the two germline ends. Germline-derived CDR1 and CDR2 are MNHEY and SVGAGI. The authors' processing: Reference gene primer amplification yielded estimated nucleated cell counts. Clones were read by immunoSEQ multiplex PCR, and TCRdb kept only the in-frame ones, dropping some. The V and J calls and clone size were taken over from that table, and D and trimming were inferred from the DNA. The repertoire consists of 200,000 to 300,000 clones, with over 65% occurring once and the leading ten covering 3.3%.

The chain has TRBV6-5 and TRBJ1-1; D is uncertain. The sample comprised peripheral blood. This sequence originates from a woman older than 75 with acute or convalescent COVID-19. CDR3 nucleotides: TGTGCCAGCAGCCATACAAACACTGAAGCTTTCTTT. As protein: CASSHTNTEAFF.